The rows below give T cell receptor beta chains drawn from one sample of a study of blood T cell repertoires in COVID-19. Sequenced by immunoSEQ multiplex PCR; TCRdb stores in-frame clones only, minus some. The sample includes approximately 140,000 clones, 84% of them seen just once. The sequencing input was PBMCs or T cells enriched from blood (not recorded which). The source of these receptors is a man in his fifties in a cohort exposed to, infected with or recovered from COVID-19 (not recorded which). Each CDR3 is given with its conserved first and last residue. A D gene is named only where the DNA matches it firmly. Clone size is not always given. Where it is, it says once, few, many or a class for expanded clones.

TGTGCCAGCAGCTCCGAGGGGGGGGCAACTGGAAACACCATATATTTT	CASSSEGGATGNTIYF	TRBJ1-3	TRBV9	.	.
TGCGCCAGCAGCCCTGGACTAGCTATGACAGATACGCAGTATTTT	CASSPGLAMTDTQYF	TRBJ2-3	TRBV4-3	TRBD2	.
TGTGCCAGCAGTCCCTGGACTACGTTCACAGATACGCAGTATTTT	CASSPWTTFTDTQYF	TRBJ2-3	TRBV27	.	.
TGTGCCAGCAGTGCCGGGACTCCTAAGGGAGTACAGTACTTC	CASSAGTPKGVQYF	TRBJ2-7	TRBV28	.	.
TGTGCCAGCTCACCCCCCGGACAGTATAATTCACCCCTCCACTTT	CASSPPGQYNSPLHF	TRBJ1-6	TRBV18	.	.
TGTGCCAGCAGCTTTCTTGGGGCAGGGAACACCGGGGAGCTGTTTTTT	CASSFLGAGNTGELFF	TRBJ2-2	TRBV7-2	.	.
TGCGCCAGCAGGGTTGGCGGGGGAGGCACAGATACGCAGTATTTT	CASRVGGGGTDTQYF	TRBJ2-3	TRBV5-1	TRBD2	.
TGTGCCAGCAGTTCCGGGAACCGCCCTAGCACAGATACGCAGTATTTT	CASSSGNRPSTDTQYF	TRBJ2-3	TRBV27	.	.
TGTGCCAGCAGCGGCGACAGGAGCTCCTACAATGAGCAGTTCTTC	CASSGDRSSYNEQFF	TRBJ2-1	TRBV7-9	.	.
TGCGCCAGCAGTCGGGGACAGTACTATGGCTACACCTTC	CASSRGQYYGYTF	TRBJ1-2	TRBV10-1	TRBD1	few
TGTGCCAGCAGTGAAACAGGGAAGGGAGCTTTCTTT	CASSETGKGAFF	TRBJ1-1	TRBV25-1	.	once
TGTGCCAGCAGCGTAGCGGGGAGCCCTGGCACAGATACGCAGTATTTT	CASSVAGSPGTDTQYF	TRBJ2-3	TRBV9	.	.
TGTGCCAGCAGCTCCACAGGGGAGCGGTTTTTT	CASSSTGERFF	TRBJ2-2	TRBV7-9	TRBD1	few
TGTGCCAGCAGCTTAATTAATAGGGGGACGGTTTCCTACGAGCAGTACTTC	CASSLINRGTVSYEQYF	TRBJ2-7	TRBV7-8	.	.
TGTGCCAGCTCGGGGGTTGGTGAAAAACTGTTTTTT	CASSGVGEKLFF	TRBJ1-4	TRBV27	.	.
TGCGCCAGCAGCACGTCGACAGGACTCCAAGAGACCCAGTACTTC	CASSTSTGLQETQYF	TRBJ2-5	TRBV5-1	.	.
TGTGCCAGCAGCCAGGACAGCTACGAGCAGTACTTC	CASSQDSYEQYF	TRBJ2-7	TRBV11-3	.	.